Sequencing of this TCR beta chain was carried out in a study of cytomegalovirus exposure and HLA in healthy donors. Study findings and constraints: Serostatus for CMV was the only available immune exposure information. Earlier analysis yielded a pattern in which most TCR beta V segments were productive about 90% or about 30% of the time.

PCR was performed using 60 Vbeta and 13 Jbeta primers. TCRdb keeps only in-frame clones here, not all; method: immunoSEQ multiplex PCR. The data contain 150,000 to 200,000 clones, approximately 90% of them singletons. CDR3 length: 16 amino acids. V shed 2 bases, J shed 2 bases, and the junction held 6 bases outside the gene matches. Germline-derived CDR1 and CDR2 are SGHVS and FNYEAQ. In its sample, this clone was seen once. The antigen is undetermined. Material: PBMCs. This TCR was recovered from a boy younger than 10 in good health and CMV-seronegative. This chain joins TRBV7-6 and TRBJ2-3, with 8 nucleotides matching TRBD1. CDR3 sequence reads: CASSLYPTGATDTQYF. CDR3 bases: TGTGCCAGCAGCTTATATCCGACAGGGGCCACAGATACGCAGTATTTT.